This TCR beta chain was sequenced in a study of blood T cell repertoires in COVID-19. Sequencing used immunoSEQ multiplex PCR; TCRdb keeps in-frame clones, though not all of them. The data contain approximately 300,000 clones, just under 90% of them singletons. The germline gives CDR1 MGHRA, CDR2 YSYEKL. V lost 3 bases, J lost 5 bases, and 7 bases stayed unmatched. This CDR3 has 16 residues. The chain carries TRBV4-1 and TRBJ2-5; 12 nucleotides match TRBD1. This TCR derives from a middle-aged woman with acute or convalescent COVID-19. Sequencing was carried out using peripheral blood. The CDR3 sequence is CASSQPGTGGAETQYF. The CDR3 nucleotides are TGCGCCAGCAGCCAGCCGGGGACAGGGGGCGCGGAGACCCAGTACTTC.